The present T cell receptor beta chain was sequenced within a study of vaccination and CD4 T cells after COVID-19 (dated by TCRdb to between 2021 and 2023). For the study in its entirety: Convalescent patients had a positive SARS-CoV-2 result on nasal swab PCR, and of these patients, fewer than ten had mild disease and one had severe disease. The convalescent cohort included six males and four females, with two Hispanic individuals, seven Caucasians, two Asians and one multiracial person. Each participant got two doses of either the Pfizer-BioNTech BNT162b2 vaccine (n=8) or the Moderna mRNA-1273 vaccine (n=2). Post-COVID blood samples from convalescent patients were collected a median of about 110 days after diagnosis, with a range of 35 to 161 days. Post-vaccine blood samples were taken a median of around 70 days after the second vaccine dose, with a range of about 12 to 250 days. Overlapping spike peptide pools from SARS-CoV-2 and from the common cold coronaviruses HCoV-NL63, HCoV-OC43 and HCoV-229E were used as culture stimuli. Control cultures used a CEFX viral epitope pool as positive control, an HIV-1 Nef peptide pool as negative control, or no peptide. In roughly 11 COVID-19 convalescent patients and a few infection-naive healthy vaccine recipients, the spike-specific CD4+ TCR repertoire before mRNA vaccination was compared with the repertoire after mRNA vaccination.

Note on this clonotype: Its antigen specificity is not known. Base quality data are lacking; no much larger clone is found one base away.

Broad study findings and their caveats: The median number of SARS-CoV-2-reactive clonotypes rose from around 22 after infection to roughly 38 after vaccination, but the change was not significant. In convalescent patients, a median 86.3% of post-vaccine SARS-CoV-2-reactive clones were detected only after vaccination, suggesting vaccine-specific priming. Of the vaccine-specific clones in convalescent patients, 304 of 307, or nearly all, reacted only to SARS-CoV-2 spike and did not cross-react with common cold coronaviruses. Only a relatively small number of convalescent patients were included in the study, and early timepoints following natural infection were not analyzed.

Taken with the paper, the label for treatment or condition translates to: roughly ten-day PBMC culture with coronavirus spike peptide pools or control peptides (ViraFEST assay). The ViraFEST assay was used in the study, in which antigen-specific T cells were expanded with peptide pools and expanded clonotypes were subsequently identified by TCR sequencing. The convalescent patients' positive SARS-CoV-2 PCR tests were from March to December 2020, which was before the Alpha, Beta and Delta variants emerged in the United States. Each well held about 1.8 million PBMCs cultured with roughly 10 ug/ml peptide pools in IMDM containing approximately 5% human AB serum and around 10 IU/ml IL-2. Half of the culture medium was replaced with fresh IL-2-containing medium on days 3 and 7. After approximately 11 days of culture, CD4+ T cells were isolated by negative selection with the EasySep CD4+ T cell isolation kit. PBMCs were separated from whole blood using Ficoll-Paque Plus gradient centrifugation and then either used fresh or cryopreserved at -140C. In general, triplicate wells were set up for every culture condition.

Including cysteine and phenylalanine, the CDR3 has 13 amino acids. Of all the DNA, just the CDR3 is kept, 39 bases in frame from base 1. The germline V gene gives CDR1 as SNHLY and CDR2 as FYNNEI. The germline V and J ends show losses of 4 bases and 3 bases respectively, and no gene match explains 3 bases of the junction. The receptor library was made with PCR. DNA from cultured CD4+ T cells was subjected to TCR sequencing with the Oncomine TCR Beta short-read assay at the Johns Hopkins FTIC core. The QIAamp micro DNA kit was used to extract genomic DNA from the cultured CD4+ T cells. Oncomine TCR Beta libraries from cultured CD4+ T cells were pooled with unique dual indexes and sequenced on an Illumina iSeq 100. Under the source paper's analysis protocol: Non-productive sequences were removed, and CDR3s that did not start with C, did not end with F or W, or were shorter than 7 amino acids were discarded. The MANAFEST web application was used to identify antigen-specific clonotypes by comparing peptide-stimulated wells against reference wells and other culture wells. An FDR below 0.05, an odds ratio above 5, and a productive frequency above 0.1% in at least two of three replicate wells were required for clones to be considered positive. A clonotype was classed as cross-reactive if the clonotype showed significant expansion both in SARS-CoV-2 spike wells and in at least one common cold coronavirus spike condition. Using R version 3.6.1, CDR3 homology was evaluated through Levenshtein distances (stringdist) along with unrooted phylogenetic trees (ape). TCRdb redid the processing of the public reads, applying fastp at Q25 and MiXCR, and retained in-frame beta chains. Rows are unified per CDR3 protein, each entry keeping the most common DNA and genes. TCRdb's processing, not the study's, gives the V and J calls here. The sample includes about 8,400 distinct CDR3 sequences, with more than 55% observed a single time. Approximately 34% of the sample is taken by the ten largest.

This TCR derives from a human donor who had recovered from COVID-19. Sequencing was done on a sample of CD4+ T cells from blood, cultured in vitro. The receptor chain draws on TRBV2 and TRBJ2-7, and TRBD2 matches 7 of the central bases. The sequence in DNA is TGTGCCAGCAGTGGGGAGGGGAACTACGAGCAGTACTTC. Translated, it reads CASSGEGNYEQYF.